Following are 5 T cell receptor beta chains from one sample sequenced in a study of blood T cell repertoires in COVID-19. Measured with immunoSEQ multiplex PCR; TCRdb has only the in-frame clones, and not every one. The sample gives about 250,000 clones, roughly 81% of which show up once; just over 6.5% is in the top ten. Specimen: PBMCs or T cells enriched from blood (not recorded which). These receptors came from a woman between 45 and 65 years old who had been exposed to COVID-19.

The genes are TRBV10-3 and TRBJ2-7; D remains ambiguous. The CDR3 contains 10 residues. CDR1 is ENHRY, CDR2 SYGVKD, per germline. Trimming removed 7 bases at V and 3 bases at J, with 4 bases between. For the CDR3, the DNA is TGTGCCATCACAGTCTACGAGCAGTACTTC. This gives the protein CAITVYEQYF.

V and J are TRBV2 and TRBJ1-1, with D unclear. CDR3 length: 14 residues. Trimming stripped 4 bases from V and 1 base from J, with 10 bases between. Germline V gene sequence: CDR1 SNHLY, CDR2 FYNNEI. The CDR3 bases are TGTGCCAGCAGTGCCGGTTCCAAGAACACTGAAGCTTTCTTT. This gives the protein CASSAGSKNTEAFF.

The rearrangement uses TRBV6-5 and TRBJ1-1; possible D gene TRBD1, 5 bases. The V end lost 8 bases, the J end lost 0 bases, and 10 bases lay between the germline ends. The CDR3 runs 13 residues. Germline V gives CDR1 MNHEY, CDR2 SVGAGI. The CDR3 loop reads CASYRMMNTEAFF. CDR3 DNA sequence: TGTGCCAGCTACAGGATGATGAACACTGAAGCTTTCTTT.

This chain connects TRBV7-2 to TRBJ1-1; D gene ambiguous. The CDR3 spans 15 residues. V lost 4 bases, J lost 6 bases, and 18 bases lay in between. The germline V gene encodes CDR1 SGHTA and CDR2 FQGNSA. In nucleotides, the CDR3 is TGTGCCAGCAGCTCCTCGACTTGGGAGAGCGCTGAAGCTTTCTTT. It codes for CASSSSTWESAEAFF.

This clone was detected only a few times. The V and J genes are TRBV7-9 and TRBJ1-5, with 7 bases matching TRBD1. The length of the CDR3 is 13 residues. Unmatched junction bases numbered 4, after V lost 8 bases and J lost 3 bases. Germline V gene lookup returns CDR1 SEHNR and CDR2 FQNEAQ (reference sequence). The chain's CDR3 is CASSGQSNQPQHF. CDR3 nucleotide sequence: TGTGCCAGCTCGGGACAGTCCAATCAGCCCCAGCATTTT.